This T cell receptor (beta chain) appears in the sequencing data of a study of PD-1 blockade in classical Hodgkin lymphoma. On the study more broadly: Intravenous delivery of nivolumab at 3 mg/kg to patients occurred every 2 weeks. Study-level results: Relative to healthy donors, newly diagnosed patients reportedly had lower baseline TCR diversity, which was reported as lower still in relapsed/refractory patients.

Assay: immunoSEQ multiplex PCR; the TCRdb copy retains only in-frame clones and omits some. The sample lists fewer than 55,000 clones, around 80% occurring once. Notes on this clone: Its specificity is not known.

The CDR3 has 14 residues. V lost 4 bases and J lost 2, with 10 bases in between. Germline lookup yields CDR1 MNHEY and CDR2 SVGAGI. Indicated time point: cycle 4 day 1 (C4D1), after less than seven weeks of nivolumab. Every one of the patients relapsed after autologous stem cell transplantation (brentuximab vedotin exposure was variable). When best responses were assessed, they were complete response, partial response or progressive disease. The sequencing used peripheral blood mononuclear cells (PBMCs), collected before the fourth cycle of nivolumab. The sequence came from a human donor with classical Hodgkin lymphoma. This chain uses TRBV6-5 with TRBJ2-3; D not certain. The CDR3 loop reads CASSFGRFTDTQYF. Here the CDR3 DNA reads TGTGCCAGCAGTTTTGGGCGATTCACAGATACGCAGTATTTT.